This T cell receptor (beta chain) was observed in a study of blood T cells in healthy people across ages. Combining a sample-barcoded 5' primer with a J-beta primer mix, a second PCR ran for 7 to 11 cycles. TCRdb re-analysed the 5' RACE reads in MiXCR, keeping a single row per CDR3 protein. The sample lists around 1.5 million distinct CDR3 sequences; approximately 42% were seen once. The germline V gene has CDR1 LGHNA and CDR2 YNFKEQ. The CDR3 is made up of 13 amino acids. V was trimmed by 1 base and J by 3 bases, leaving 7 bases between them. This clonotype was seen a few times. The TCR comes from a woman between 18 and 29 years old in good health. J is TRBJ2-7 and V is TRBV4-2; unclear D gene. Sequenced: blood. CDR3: CASSQVEDYEQYF. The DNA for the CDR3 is TGTGCCAGCAGCCAAGTTGAAGACTACGAGCAGTACTTC.